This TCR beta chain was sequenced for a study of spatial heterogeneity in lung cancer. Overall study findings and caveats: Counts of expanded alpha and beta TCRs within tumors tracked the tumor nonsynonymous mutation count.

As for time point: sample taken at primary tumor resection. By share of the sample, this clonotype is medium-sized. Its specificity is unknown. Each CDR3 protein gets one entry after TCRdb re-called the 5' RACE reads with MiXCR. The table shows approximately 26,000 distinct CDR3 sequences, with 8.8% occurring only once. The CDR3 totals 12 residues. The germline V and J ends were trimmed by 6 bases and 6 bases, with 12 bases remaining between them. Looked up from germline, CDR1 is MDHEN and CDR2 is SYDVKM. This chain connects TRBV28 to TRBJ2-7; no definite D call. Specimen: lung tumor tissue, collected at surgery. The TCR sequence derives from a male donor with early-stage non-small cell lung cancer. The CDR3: CASSPVWSEQYF. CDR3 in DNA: TGTGCCAGCAGCCCCGTTTGGAGCGAGCAGTACTTC.